The T cell receptor (beta chain) under discussion was sequenced for a study of CD8 T cells in ankylosing spondylitis. In its sample, this clonotype was seen many times. The antigen is unknown. The CDR3 length is 11 residues. Germline V gene sequence: CDR1 SQVTM, CDR2 ANQGSEA. The V end lost 4 bases, the J end lost 12 bases, and 16 bases lay between the germline ends. Regarding the study as a whole: Reported data indicate significant enrichment of disease-linked clones within matched ankylosing spondylitis synovial fluid. Both synovial fluid and blood in reactive arthritis had previously been reported to carry some motif variants. What seemed typical of ankylosing spondylitis blood was a TCR beta motif built from roughly 8 highly homologous variants.

Libraries of TCR beta came from quantitative 5'-RACE with molecular barcodes. TCRdb itself ran the 5' RACE reads through MiXCR, one entry per CDR3 protein. The sample has around 480,000 distinct CDR3 sequences; roughly 17% are singletons. This sequence joins TRBV29-1 and TRBJ2-7; no clear D gene. The sequencing input was blood, either unsorted or a sorted T cell fraction (not recorded which). This sequence originates from a male donor with ankylosing spondylitis. The CDR3 DNA sequence: TGCAGCGTTGGCGGTTCGGAAGGAACGTACTTC. As protein: CSVGGSEGTYF.